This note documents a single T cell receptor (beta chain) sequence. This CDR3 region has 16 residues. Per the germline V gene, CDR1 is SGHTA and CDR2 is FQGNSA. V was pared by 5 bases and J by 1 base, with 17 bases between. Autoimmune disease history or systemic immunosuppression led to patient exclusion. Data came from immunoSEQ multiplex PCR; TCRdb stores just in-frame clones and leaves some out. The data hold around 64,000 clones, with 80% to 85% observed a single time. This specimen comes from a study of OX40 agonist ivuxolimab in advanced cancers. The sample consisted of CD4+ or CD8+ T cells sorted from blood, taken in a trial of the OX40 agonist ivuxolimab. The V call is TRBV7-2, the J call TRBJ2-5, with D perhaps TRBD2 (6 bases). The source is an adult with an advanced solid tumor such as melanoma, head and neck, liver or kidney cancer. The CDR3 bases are TGTGCCAGCAGCCGAGTGGCTGGTAGCGGCCAAGAGACCCAGTACTTC. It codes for CASSRVAGSGQETQYF.